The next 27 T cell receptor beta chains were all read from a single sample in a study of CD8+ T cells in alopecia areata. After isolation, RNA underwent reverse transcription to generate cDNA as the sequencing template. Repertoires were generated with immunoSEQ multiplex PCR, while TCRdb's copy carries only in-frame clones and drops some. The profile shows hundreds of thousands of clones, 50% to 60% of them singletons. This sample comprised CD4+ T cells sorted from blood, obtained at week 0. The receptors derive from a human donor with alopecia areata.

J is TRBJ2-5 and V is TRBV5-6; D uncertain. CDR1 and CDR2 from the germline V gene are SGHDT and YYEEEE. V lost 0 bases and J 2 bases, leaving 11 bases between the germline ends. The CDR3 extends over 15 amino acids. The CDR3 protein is CASSLGSTRQETQYF. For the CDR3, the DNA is TGTGCCAGCAGCTTGGGCTCTACCCGGCAAGAGACCCAGTACTTC.

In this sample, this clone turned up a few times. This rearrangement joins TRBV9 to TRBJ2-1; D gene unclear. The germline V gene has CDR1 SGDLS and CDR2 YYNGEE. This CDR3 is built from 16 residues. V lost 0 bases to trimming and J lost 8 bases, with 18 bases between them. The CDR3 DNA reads TGTGCCAGCAGCGTAGGGGAAGGCCTAACCGCCTATGAGCAGTTCTTC. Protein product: CASSVGEGLTAYEQFF. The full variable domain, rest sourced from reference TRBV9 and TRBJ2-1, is DSGVTQTPKHLITATGQRVTLRCSPRSGDLSVYWYQQSLDQGLQFLIQYYNGEERAKGNILERFSAQQFPDLHSELNLSSLELGDSALYFCASSVGEGLTAYEQFFGPGTRLTVL.

CDR3 DNA: TGTGCCAGCAGCTTAGGGGGTGCTAGCACAGATACGCAGTATTTT. Protein sequence: CASSLGGASTDTQYF. This chain uses TRBV11-2 with TRBJ2-3; D is unclear. Germline CDR1 reads SGHAT; CDR2 reads FQNNGV. This CDR3 comprises 15 residues. Trimming took off 1 base at V and 0 bases at J, with 8 bases between the two ends.

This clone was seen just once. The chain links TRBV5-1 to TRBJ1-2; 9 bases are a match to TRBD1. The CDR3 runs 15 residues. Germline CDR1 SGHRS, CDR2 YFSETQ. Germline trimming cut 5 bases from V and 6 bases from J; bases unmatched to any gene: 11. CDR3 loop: CASSLIRDRADGYTF. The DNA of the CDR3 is TGCGCCAGCAGTCTTATCCGGGACAGGGCGGATGGCTACACCTTC. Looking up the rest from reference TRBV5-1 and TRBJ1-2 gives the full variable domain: KAGVTQTPRYLIKTRGQQVTLSCSPISGHRSVSWYQQTPGQGLQFLFEYFSETQRNKGNFPGRFSGRQFSNSRSEMNVSTLELGDSALYLCASSLIRDRADGYTFGSGTRLTVV.

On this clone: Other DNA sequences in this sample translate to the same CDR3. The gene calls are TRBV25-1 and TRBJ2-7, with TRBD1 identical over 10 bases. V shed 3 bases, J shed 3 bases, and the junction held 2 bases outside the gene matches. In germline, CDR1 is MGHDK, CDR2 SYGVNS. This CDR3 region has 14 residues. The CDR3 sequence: CASSEGQGRYEQYF. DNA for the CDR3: TGTGCCAGCAGTGAGGGACAGGGGCGCTACGAGCAGTACTTC.

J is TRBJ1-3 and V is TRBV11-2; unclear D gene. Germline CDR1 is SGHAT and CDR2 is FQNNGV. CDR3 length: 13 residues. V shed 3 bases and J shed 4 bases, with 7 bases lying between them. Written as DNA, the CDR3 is TGTGCCAGCAGCTTTGGAGGGGGAAACACCATATATTTT. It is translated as CASSFGGGNTIYF.

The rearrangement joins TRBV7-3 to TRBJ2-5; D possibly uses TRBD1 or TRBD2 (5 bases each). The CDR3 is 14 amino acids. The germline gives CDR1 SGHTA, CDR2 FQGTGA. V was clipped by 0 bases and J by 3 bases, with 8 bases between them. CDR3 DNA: TGTGCCAGCAGCTTAACTGGGACCGAAGAGACCCAGTACTTC. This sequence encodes CASSLTGTEETQYF.

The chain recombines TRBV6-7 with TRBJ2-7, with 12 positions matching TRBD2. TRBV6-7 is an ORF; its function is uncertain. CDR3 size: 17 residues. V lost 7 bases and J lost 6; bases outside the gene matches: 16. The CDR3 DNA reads TGTGCCAGCAACAACGGGACTAGCGGGTCCACCGGGGTCGAGCAGTACTTC. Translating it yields CASNNGTSGSTGVEQYF.

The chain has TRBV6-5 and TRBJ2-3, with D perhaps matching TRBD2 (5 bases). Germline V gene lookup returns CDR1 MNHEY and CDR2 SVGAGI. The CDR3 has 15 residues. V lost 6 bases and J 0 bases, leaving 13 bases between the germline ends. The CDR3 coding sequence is TGTGCCAGCAGAGTGAGCGGATATAGCACAGATACGCAGTATTTT. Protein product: CASRVSGYSTDTQYF.

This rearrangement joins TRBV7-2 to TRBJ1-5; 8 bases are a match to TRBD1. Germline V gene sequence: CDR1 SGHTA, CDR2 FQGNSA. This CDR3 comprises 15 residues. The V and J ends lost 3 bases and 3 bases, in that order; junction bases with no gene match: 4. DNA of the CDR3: TGTGCCAGCAGCTTCCACAGGGGGAACAATCAGCCCCAGCATTTT. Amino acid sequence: CASSFHRGNNQPQHF.

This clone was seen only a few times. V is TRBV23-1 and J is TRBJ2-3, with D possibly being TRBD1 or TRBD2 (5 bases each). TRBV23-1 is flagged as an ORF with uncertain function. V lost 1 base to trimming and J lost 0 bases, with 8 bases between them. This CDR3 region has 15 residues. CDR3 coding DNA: TGCGCCAGCAGTCAATATGAGGGGAGCACAGATACGCAGTATTTT. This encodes CASSQYEGSTDTQYF.

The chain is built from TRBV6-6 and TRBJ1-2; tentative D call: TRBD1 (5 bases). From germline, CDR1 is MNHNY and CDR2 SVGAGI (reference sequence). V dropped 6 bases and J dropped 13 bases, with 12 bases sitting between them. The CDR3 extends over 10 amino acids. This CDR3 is CASRAGHVTF. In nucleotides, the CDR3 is TGTGCCAGCAGGGCAGGGCACGTCACCTTC.

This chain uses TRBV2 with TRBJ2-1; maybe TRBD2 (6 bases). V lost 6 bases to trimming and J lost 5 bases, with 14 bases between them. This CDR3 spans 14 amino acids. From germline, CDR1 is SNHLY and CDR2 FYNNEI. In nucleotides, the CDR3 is TGTGCCAGCAGACCGGGGGTAGGAAACAATGAGCAGTTCTTC. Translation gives CASRPGVGNNEQFF. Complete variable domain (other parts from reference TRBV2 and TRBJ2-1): EPEVTQTPSHQVTQMGQEVILRCVPISNHLYFYWYRQILGQKVEFLVSFYNNEISEKSEIFDDQFSVERPDGSNFTLKIRSTKLEDSAMYFCASRPGVGNNEQFFGPGTRLTVL.

CDR3 sequence: CSLQGSYGYTF. CDR3 bases: TGCAGTTTACAGGGTTCCTATGGCTACACCTTC. The V and J genes are TRBV20-1 and TRBJ1-2, with TRBD1 as a possible D gene (6 bases). Germline CDR1 DFQATT, CDR2 SNEGSKA (reference sequence). The CDR3 has 11 amino acids. The V gene lost 8 bases and the J gene lost 4 bases, with 11 bases spanning the gap.

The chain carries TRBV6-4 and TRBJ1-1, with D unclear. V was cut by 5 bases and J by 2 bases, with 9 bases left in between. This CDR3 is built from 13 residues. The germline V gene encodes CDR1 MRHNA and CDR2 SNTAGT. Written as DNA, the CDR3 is TGTGCCAGCAGTCTAGGACTAAACACTGAAGCTTTCTTT. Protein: CASSLGLNTEAFF.

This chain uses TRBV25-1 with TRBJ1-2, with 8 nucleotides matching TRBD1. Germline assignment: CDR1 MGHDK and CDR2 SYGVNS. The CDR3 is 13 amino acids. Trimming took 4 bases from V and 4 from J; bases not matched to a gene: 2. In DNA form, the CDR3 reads TGTGCCAGCAGTGGCGACAGGGGCTATGGCTACACCTTC. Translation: CASSGDRGYGYTF.

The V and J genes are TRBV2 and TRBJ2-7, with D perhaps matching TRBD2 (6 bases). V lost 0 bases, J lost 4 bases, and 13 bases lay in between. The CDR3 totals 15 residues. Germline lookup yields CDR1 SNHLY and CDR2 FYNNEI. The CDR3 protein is CASSEASAGRYEQYF. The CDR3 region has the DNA TGTGCCAGCAGTGAAGCTTCGGCGGGAAGGTACGAGCAGTACTTC.

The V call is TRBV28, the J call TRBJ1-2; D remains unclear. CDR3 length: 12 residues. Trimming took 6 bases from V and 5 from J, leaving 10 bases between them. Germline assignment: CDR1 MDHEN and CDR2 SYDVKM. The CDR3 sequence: CASSTASYGYTF. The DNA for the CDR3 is TGTGCCAGCAGCACAGCCTCTTATGGCTACACCTTC.

In nucleotides, the CDR3 is TGCAGCGTTTCACCCACAGGGAGCTATGGCTACACCTTC. As protein: CSVSPTGSYGYTF. The rearrangement uses TRBV29-1 and TRBJ1-2; D possibly corresponds to TRBD1 (6 bases). V was shortened by 5 bases and J by 4 bases, with 14 bases between the two germline ends. From germline, CDR1 is SQVTM and CDR2 ANQGSEA. The CDR3 extends over 13 amino acids.

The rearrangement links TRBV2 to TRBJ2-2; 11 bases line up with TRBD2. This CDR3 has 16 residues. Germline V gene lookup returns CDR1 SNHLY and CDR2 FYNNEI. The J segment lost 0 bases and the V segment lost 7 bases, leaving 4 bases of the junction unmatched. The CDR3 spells CASTPGLAANTGELFF. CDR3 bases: TGTGCCAGCACCCCGGGACTAGCGGCGAACACCGGGGAGCTGTTTTTT.

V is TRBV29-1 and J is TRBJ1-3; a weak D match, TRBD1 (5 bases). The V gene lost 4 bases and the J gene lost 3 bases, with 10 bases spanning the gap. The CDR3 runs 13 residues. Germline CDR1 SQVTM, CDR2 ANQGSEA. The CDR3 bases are TGCAGCGTTGTCGGGGGTAGTGGAAACACCATATATTTT. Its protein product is CSVVGGSGNTIYF. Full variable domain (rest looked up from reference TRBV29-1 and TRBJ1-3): SAVISQKPSRDICQRGTSLTIQCQVDSQVTMMFWYRQQPGQSLTLIATANQGSEATYESGFVIDKFPISRPNLTFSTLTVSNMSPEDSSIYLCSVVGGSGNTIYFGEGSWLTVV.

For the CDR3, the DNA is TGTGCCAGTACATCGGGACAGGGAAACACTGAAGCTTTCTTT. It yields the protein CASTSGQGNTEAFF. The chain joins TRBV25-1 to TRBJ1-1, with TRBD1 matching 9 bases. CDR1 is MGHDK, CDR2 SYGVNS, per germline. The CDR3 spans 14 residues. The V segment lost 9 bases and the J segment 2 bases; nucleotides outside the gene matches: 7.

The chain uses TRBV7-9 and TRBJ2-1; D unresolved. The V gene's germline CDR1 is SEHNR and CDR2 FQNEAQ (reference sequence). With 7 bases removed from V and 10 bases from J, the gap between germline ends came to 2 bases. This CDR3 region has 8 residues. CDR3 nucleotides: TGTGCCAGCACCGAGCAGTTCTTC. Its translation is CASTEQFF.

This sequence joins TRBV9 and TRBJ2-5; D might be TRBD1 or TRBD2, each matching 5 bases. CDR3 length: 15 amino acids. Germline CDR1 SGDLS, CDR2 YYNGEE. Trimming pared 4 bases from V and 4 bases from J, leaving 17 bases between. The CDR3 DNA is TGTGCCAGCAGCCCTAACCCAGGGAGAGGAGAGACCCAGTACTTC. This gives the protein CASSPNPGRGETQYF.

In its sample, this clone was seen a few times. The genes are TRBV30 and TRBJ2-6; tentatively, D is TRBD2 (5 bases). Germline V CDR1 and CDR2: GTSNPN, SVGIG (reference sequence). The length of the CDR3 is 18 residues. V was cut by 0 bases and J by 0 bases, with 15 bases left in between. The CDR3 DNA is TGTGCCTGGAGTGTACGAGGGTTAATCTACTCTGGGGCCAACGTCCTGACTTTC. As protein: CAWSVRGLIYSGANVLTF.

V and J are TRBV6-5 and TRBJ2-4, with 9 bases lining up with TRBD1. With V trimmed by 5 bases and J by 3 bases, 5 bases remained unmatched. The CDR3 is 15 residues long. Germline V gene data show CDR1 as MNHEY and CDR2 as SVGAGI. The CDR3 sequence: CASSTGGEGKNIQYF. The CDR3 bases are TGTGCCAGCAGTACAGGGGGCGAGGGCAAAAACATTCAGTACTTC.

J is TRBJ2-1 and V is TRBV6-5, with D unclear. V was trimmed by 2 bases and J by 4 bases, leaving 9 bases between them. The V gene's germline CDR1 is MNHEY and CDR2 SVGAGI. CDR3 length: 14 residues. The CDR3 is CASSYTDGYNEQFF. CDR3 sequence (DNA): TGTGCCAGCAGTTACACGGACGGGTACAATGAGCAGTTCTTC.